This TCR beta chain appears in the sequencing data of a study of cytotoxic CD8 clonotypes in ibrutinib-treated CLL. About the study: Each sample contained, on average, roughly 260,000 productive templates and 94,000 or so productive rearrangements.

Profiled with immunoSEQ multiplex PCR; TCRdb holds only in-frame clones, not every one. The sample shows approximately 350,000 clones, roughly 67% of them seen only once. V trimming: 3 bases; J trimming: 1 base; junction bases outside the gene matches: 11. CDR3 length: 17 residues. The V gene's germline CDR1 is SGHVS and CDR2 FNYEAQ. The receptor was derived from a human donor with chronic lymphocytic leukemia. The source material was PBMCs, sampled after 36 months of ibrutinib treatment. This rearrangement joins TRBV7-6 to TRBJ1-1; TRBD1 matches at 7 bases. The CDR3 bases are TGTGCCAGCAGCTTGGTTAGGGGGCCGGTATCGAACACTGAAGCTTTCTTT. It codes for CASSLVRGPVSNTEAFF. Drawing the rest from reference TRBV7-6 and TRBJ1-1, the complete variable domain is GAGVSQSPRYKVTKRGQDVALRCDPISGHVSLYWYRQALGQGPEFLTYFNYEAQQDKSGLPNDRFSAERPEGSISTLTIQRTEQRDSAMYRCASSLVRGPVSNTEAFFGQGTRLTVV.